Described below is a single TCR beta chain sequence and its context. This clone's antigen is unknown. Nothing much larger sits one base from this clone, and base qualities are not available. TCRbeta CDR3 regions were amplified from genomic DNA by means of the immunoSEQ Assay, a bias-controlled multiplex PCR. In the paper's pipeline: The number of nucleated cells in each sample was estimated from the amplification of reference gene primers within the assay. To quantify the absolute abundance of each unique TCRbeta CDR3 rearrangement, sequence reads were collapsed and filtered. For each sample, productive Simpson clonality was calculated as the square root of Simpson's diversity index across productive rearrangements. TCRdb holds this immuneACCESS table with in-frame rearrangements only. Some clones are missing; in checked studies, unresolved V genes explain under half, and the rest has no known cause. V and J calls and clone size come straight from that table; D and trimming were deduced from the DNA. Within this sample are about 330,000 clones, with about 91% of them counted one time only. Together, the top ten hold 7.5% to 10% of the sample.

This sample stems from a study of blood T cell repertoires in COVID-19 (TCRdb year 2020). Context from the whole study: Collaborator samples came from the United States, Italy and Spain and covered acute and convalescent phases of COVID-19. A de-identified subject ID, COVID-19 status, age in years and sex were almost always included in the sample metadata. Deeply sampled blood TCRbeta repertoires from subjects exposed to, actively infected with, or recovered from COVID-19 were included in the dataset. The material from the prospective study consisted of cDNA or gDNA derived from T cells, B-cell-depleted T cells, or PBMCs. Samples came from the ongoing ImmuneRACE study (first 160 participants) plus 1,254 subjects from 6 global collaborators. The repertoires were released in a freely available public database intended as a resource for research on the immune response to SARS-CoV-2. HLA class I and class II types, where available, came from metadata supplied by the sample provider rather than from assay-based typing. Study-wide findings and limitations: Clinical and demographic metadata were provided uncurated, with the amount varying by source and participant.

The CDR3 starts with the cysteine, ends with the phenylalanine, and has 15 residues. Just CDR3 DNA is preserved here, 45 bases in frame from base 1. CDR1 is given as LNHDA and CDR2 as SQIVND, both from the germline V gene (reference sequence). The trim is 5 bases for V and 5 bases for J, with a gap of 18 bases between the germline ends. One collaborating source in Seattle enrolled patients during active infection and followed them longitudinally through the course of disease. Collaborating institutions collected whole blood in K2EDTA tubes following their own protocols. Collaborator samples were shipped for TCRbeta analysis as frozen whole blood, isolated PBMCs, or DNA extracted from either sample type.

The chain is made from TRBV19 and TRBJ1-2; TRBD1 is a weak D gene call, 5 bases matching. The TCR comes from a man aged 25-45 years with COVID-19, enrolled during active disease. Sequencing was done on a sample of peripheral blood. The nucleotides read TGTGCCAGTAGTCAGGCGGAGGGGATTTGGTATGGCTACACCTTC. This encodes CASSQAEGIWYGYTF. With the portions outside the CDR3 filled from the reference TRBV19 and TRBJ1-2 genes, the complete variable region becomes DGGITQSPKYLFRKEGQNVTLSCEQNLNHDAMYWYRQDPGQGLRLIYYSQIVNDFQKGDIAEGYSVSREKKESFPLTVTSAQKNPTAFYLCASSQAEGIWYGYTFGSGTRLTVV.